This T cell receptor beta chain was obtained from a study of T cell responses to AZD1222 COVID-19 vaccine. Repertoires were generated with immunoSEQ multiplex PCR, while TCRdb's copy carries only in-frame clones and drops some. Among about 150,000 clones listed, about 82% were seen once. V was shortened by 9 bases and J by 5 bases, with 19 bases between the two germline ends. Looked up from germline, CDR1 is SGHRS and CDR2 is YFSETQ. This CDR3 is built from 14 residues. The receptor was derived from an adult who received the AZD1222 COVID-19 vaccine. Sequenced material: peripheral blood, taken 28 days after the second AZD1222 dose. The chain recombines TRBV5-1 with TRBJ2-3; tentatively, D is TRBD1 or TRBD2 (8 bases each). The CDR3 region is CATRQGAGGDTQYF. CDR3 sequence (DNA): TGCGCCACCCGGCAGGGGGCGGGAGGAGATACGCAGTATTTT.